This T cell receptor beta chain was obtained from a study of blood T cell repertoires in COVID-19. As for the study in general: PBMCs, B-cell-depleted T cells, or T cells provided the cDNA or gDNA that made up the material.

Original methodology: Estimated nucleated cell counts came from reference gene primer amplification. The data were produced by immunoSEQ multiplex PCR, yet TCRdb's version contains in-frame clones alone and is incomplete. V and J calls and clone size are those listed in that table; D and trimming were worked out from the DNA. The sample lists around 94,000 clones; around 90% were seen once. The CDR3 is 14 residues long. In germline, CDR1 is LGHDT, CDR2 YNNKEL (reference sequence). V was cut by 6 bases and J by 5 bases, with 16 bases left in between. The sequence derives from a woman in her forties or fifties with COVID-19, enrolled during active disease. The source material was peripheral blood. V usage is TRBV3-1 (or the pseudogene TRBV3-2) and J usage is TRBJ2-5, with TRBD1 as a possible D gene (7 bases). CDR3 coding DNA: TGTGCCAGCAGTCAGCAGGGGGGAAGGGAGACCCAGTACTTC. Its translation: CASSQQGGRETQYF.